This T cell receptor beta chain came from a study of blood T cell repertoires in COVID-19. Germline V gives CDR1 SNHLY, CDR2 FYNNEI. The CDR3 is 16 residues long. V lost 6 bases and J lost 0; bases outside the gene matches: 8. Original handling: Amplification with reference gene primers provided the estimates of nucleated cell counts. Some clones are missing from TCRdb's copy, which holds only in-frame ones; the method was immunoSEQ multiplex PCR. D and trimming were read from the DNA, whereas the V and J calls and clone size are those reported in that table. This sample carries some 100,000 clones, approximately 80% of them seen once, and the ten largest clones take around 11%.

The chain recombines TRBV2 with TRBJ2-4; 7 bases agree with TRBD2. The specimen sequenced was peripheral blood. The TCR comes from a woman in her 70s with active or convalescent COVID-19. The CDR3: CASRDLGLQAKNIQYF. The CDR3 bases are TGTGCCAGCAGGGACTTGGGACTACAAGCCAAAAACATTCAGTACTTC. Full variable domain (rest looked up from reference TRBV2 and TRBJ2-4): EPEVTQTPSHQVTQMGQEVILRCVPISNHLYFYWYRQILGQKVEFLVSFYNNEISEKSEIFDDQFSVERPDGSNFTLKIRSTKLEDSAMYFCASRDLGLQAKNIQYFGAGTRLSVL.